This T cell receptor (beta chain) was sequenced during a study of T-cell reconstitution after alpha-beta-depleted transplantation in children. Study outcomes and limitations: A year had passed since transplant, and T-cell counts and diversity by then came mostly from newly produced T cells. The high TCRbeta diversity at day 60 in some patients came from surviving recipient T cells and thymic progenitors.

This clonotype came up a few times. Its antigen is unidentified. Trimming at V came to 5 bases and at J to 2 bases, leaving 13 bases not matched to a gene. Germline CDR1 reads SGHAT; CDR2 reads FQDESV (reference sequence). This CDR3 region has 18 residues. This sample's TCRbeta library carried unique molecular identifier barcodes. TCRdb analysed the PCR reads with MiXCR anew, one entry per CDR3 protein. There are about a million distinct CDR3 sequences in the sample; 25% to 35% occur only once, and roughly 31% lies in the top ten. The J gene is TRBJ2-1, the V gene TRBV11-1; TRBD2 aligns across 9 bases. This clonotype was sampled from a boy under two years old who had a stem cell transplant for SCID, so the T cells may come from the graft donor. This specimen was PBMCs, mostly from graft donor cells, taken 360 days after TCRalphabeta/CD19-depleted stem cell transplant. In DNA form, the CDR3 reads TGTGCCAGCAGCAAGCAAGCCCTTAGCGGGGGCACCTACAATGAGCAGTTCTTC. Translating it yields CASSKQALSGGTYNEQFF. The full variable domain, in which reference TRBV11-1 and TRBJ2-1 provide the parts outside the CDR3, is EAEVAQSPRYKITEKSQAVAFWCDPISGHATLYWYRQILGQGPELLVQFQDESVVDDSQLPKDRFSAERLKGVDSTLKIQPAELGDSAMYLCASSKQALSGGTYNEQFFGPGTRLTVL.